The source of this T cell receptor beta chain is a study of cytomegalovirus exposure and HLA in healthy donors. Study-level information: The Caucasian-associated ancestry cluster contained 81% of the approximately 400 genotyped donors. Points from the study as a whole: A later analysis found TCR association rates differed by HLA locus, highest for DRB1 and lowest for HLA-C. Presence/absence results assume similar sequencing depth per donor, which may not hold. Cytomegalovirus status was reportedly diagnosed by the classifier with high specificity and sensitivity.

The PCR was carried out with 60 Vbeta primers and 13 Jbeta primers. The repertoire was sequenced with immunoSEQ multiplex PCR; TCRdb's copy has only in-frame clones and lacks some. The profile covers roughly 100,000 clones, with over 75% appearing a single time and approximately 3.6% taken by the ten largest. Germline CDR1 reads SQVTM; CDR2 reads ANQGSEA. CDR3 size: 14 residues. V lost 7 bases to trimming and J lost 3 bases; unmatched junction nucleotides: 11. For this clone: The antigen remains undetermined.

The genes are TRBV29-1 and TRBJ2-7; 8 bases match TRBD2. The sample comprised PBMCs. This TCR was recovered from a man aged 55 to 70 in good health and CMV-seronegative. This CDR3 reads CSAAGGGALYEQYF. The CDR3 region has the DNA TGCAGCGCTGCCGGGGGGGGTGCTCTCTACGAGCAGTACTTC.